This is a list of T cell receptor beta chains from one sample in a study of T cell responses to AZD1222 COVID-19 vaccine. Produced via immunoSEQ multiplex PCR; TCRdb's table is partial and in-frame only. The sample consists of about 74,000 clones, approximately 90% of them appearing once. The sequencing used peripheral blood, collected 28 days after the second AZD1222 dose. Receptor source: an adult who received the AZD1222 COVID-19 vaccine. Both conserved end residues are part of each CDR3. Fields, in order: V gene, J gene, D gene, clone size, CDR3 protein, CDR3 DNA. A D gene is named only where the DNA matches it firmly. The size entry is marked missing in some rows and otherwise reads once, few, many or a size class.

TRBV20-1	TRBJ2-7	TRBD2	-	CSATSGFEQYF	TGCAGTGCTACTAGCGGTTTTGAGCAGTACTTC
TRBV27	TRBJ2-5	-	-	CASSPYQPAEETQYF	TGTGCCAGCAGCCCATATCAACCAGCCGAAGAGACCCAGTACTTC
TRBV19	TRBJ2-2	-	-	CASKNGANTGELFF	TGTGCCAGTAAAAATGGGGCGAACACCGGGGAGCTGTTTTTT
TRBV7-2	TRBJ1-2	-	-	CASSLAPMRGYTF	TGTGCCAGCAGCTTAGCCCCGATGCGGGGCTACACCTTC
TRBV19	TRBJ2-7	-	-	CASSIPDYEQYF	TGTGCCAGTAGTATCCCCGATTACGAGCAGTACTTC
TRBV7-9	TRBJ2-1	-	-	CASSSGEGRGYNEQFF	TGTGCCAGCAGCTCCGGTGAGGGCCGGGGTTACAATGAGCAGTTCTTC
TRBV5-4	TRBJ2-1	TRBD1	-	CASSLRDRGNEQFF	TGTGCCAGCAGCCTCCGGGACAGGGGGAATGAGCAGTTCTTC
TRBV7-2	TRBJ2-3	TRBD2	-	CASSSIGLAPVDTQYF	TGTGCCAGCAGCTCAATTGGACTAGCACCCGTGGATACGCAGTATTTT
TRBV5-6	TRBJ2-7	-	-	CASSLFVAVLLPYEQYF	TGTGCCAGCAGCTTGTTCGTCGCCGTACTGCTTCCCTACGAGCAGTACTTC
TRBV14	TRBJ2-7	TRBD2	-	CASSPWTSGFVEQYF	TGTGCCAGCAGCCCCTGGACTAGCGGGTTTGTCGAGCAGTACTTC
TRBV2	TRBJ2-1	-	-	CASTPPQGMDEQFF	TGTGCCAGCACCCCCCCCCAGGGCATGGATGAGCAGTTCTTC
TRBV28	TRBJ1-5	-	-	CASSSGYQPQHF	TGTGCCAGCAGTTCTGGATATCAGCCCCAGCATTTT
TRBV20-1	TRBJ2-7	-	once	CSASGALTINEQYF	TGCAGTGCTAGTGGGGCCTTAACAATCAACGAGCAGTACTTC
TRBV11-2	TRBJ2-1	-	once	CASSLAAGYGEQFF	TGTGCCAGCAGCTTAGCGGCTGGGTACGGTGAGCAGTTCTTC